What follows is one T cell receptor (beta chain) and its context. Its antigen is undetermined. This specimen belongs to a study of shared clonotypes between healthy human individuals. Clones were read by immunoSEQ multiplex PCR, and TCRdb kept only the in-frame ones, dropping some. Of roughly 2,300,000 clones detected, under 95% appear once; the ten largest clones hold 0.37%. Whole-study findings and limits: The represented genetic and exposure-history diversity was limited by the small number of donors. Sampling used blood alone; tissue repertoires probably differ.

The sequenced sample consisted of naive CD4+ T cells from PBMCs. Subset meaning: CD45RA+ positively selected. This sequence was found in a man younger than 35 in good health. Some clones in this sample may be carry-over from other donors' samples.

CDR3 loop: CASPRSGMNTGELFF. CDR3 bases: TGTGCCTCCCCACGTAGCGGGATGAACACCGGGGAGCTGTTTTTT. The rearrangement joins TRBV30 to TRBJ2-2, with TRBD2 matching 8 bases. Germline CDR1 is GTSNPN and CDR2 is SVGIG (reference sequence). The CDR3 spans 15 residues. V gave up 7 bases and J gave up 1 base; unmatched junction bases: 8.